Below, one T cell receptor beta chain is given with its context. Its specificity is not known. The source of the sample is a study of T cell responses to AZD1222 COVID-19 vaccine. Whole-study results and caveats: Repertoire sampling happened only post peak T cell response. CD4 TCRs linked to vaccination spanned spike, dominating at 160-218 and 743-854.

CDR3 length equals 14 residues. CDR1 is SGHTA and CDR2 is FQGNSA in the germline V gene. Losses at the gene ends were 4 bases for V and 5 bases for J; bases not matched to a gene: 5. Sequencing was performed with immunoSEQ multiplex PCR; in TCRdb, only in-frame clones are kept and a portion is missing. The sample contains about 140,000 clones, around 94% of which appear only once. The receptor was derived from an adult who had recovered from COVID-19. Sequenced material: peripheral blood, taken after recovery from COVID-19. The J gene is TRBJ2-7, the V gene TRBV7-2; 10 bases agree with TRBD1. CDR3 bases: TGTGCCAGCAGCTCGGGACAGGGGAACAACGAGCAGTACTTC. Amino acid sequence: CASSSGQGNNEQYF.